The next 23 T cell receptor beta chains were all read from a single sample in a study of Graves' ophthalmopathy and Graves' hyperthyroidism. Using RNA transcripts, the TCR beta CDR3 regions were amplified. An opening RT-PCR round employed HTBI primers and preceded a second-round multiplex PCR. MiXCR, run by TCRdb on the multiplex PCR reads, gives a single entry per CDR3 protein. Of roughly 380,000 distinct CDR3 sequences in the sample, roughly 15% were seen once. The sample consisted of peripheral blood. The receptors were gathered from a woman aged 18-29 years with stable Graves' hyperthyroidism.

The V gene is TRBV18, the J gene TRBJ1-1; D not resolved. The CDR3 runs to 15 residues. Germline CDR1 and CDR2: KGHSH and LQKENI. V lost 3 bases, J lost 0 bases, and 11 bases lay in between. CDR3 sequence reads: CASSPDQAMNTEAFF. CDR3 sequence (DNA): TGTGCCAGCTCACCGGACCAGGCCATGAACACTGAAGCTTTCTTT.

This clonotype was picked up many times. The rearrangement links TRBV2 to TRBJ2-2; D is perhaps TRBD1 (5 bases). The germline gives CDR1 SNHLY, CDR2 FYNNEI. The V end lost 6 bases, the J end lost 5 bases, and 13 bases lay between the germline ends. This CDR3 has 14 residues. The CDR3 DNA reads as TGTGCCAGCAGCGAGGCCACAGGAACCGGGGAGCTGTTTTTT. Its protein is CASSEATGTGELFF.

The rearrangement joins TRBV11-1 to TRBJ2-5; 12 bases fit TRBD2. Germline CDR1 reads SGHAT; CDR2 reads FQDESV (reference sequence). The CDR3 has 19 residues. V dropped 5 bases and J dropped 2; count of bases not matched to a gene: 15. Written as DNA, the CDR3 is TGTGCCAGCAGCGACGGACTAGCGGGGAGTTGGGAAACTCAAGAGACCCAGTACTTC. This codes for CASSDGLAGSWETQETQYF.

This clonotype was found many times. V is TRBV18 and J is TRBJ1-2; D is uncertain. The ends were cut back, 0 bases at V and 3 bases at J, with 11 bases in the middle. The V gene's germline CDR1 is KGHSH and CDR2 LQKENI. The CDR3 loop spans 15 amino acids. CDR3 sequence: CASSPPAVRDYGYTF. CDR3 nucleotide sequence: TGTGCCAGCTCACCACCGGCCGTGAGGGACTATGGCTACACCTTC.

This clonotype has ten or more counts. The genes are TRBV12-3 or TRBV12-4 and TRBJ1-2; D remains ambiguous. CDR3 length: 13 residues. The V gene lost 6 bases and the J gene lost 8 bases, with 16 bases spanning the gap. This chain's CDR3 is CASRDGGRKGYTF. The DNA of the CDR3 is TGTGCCAGCAGGGACGGCGGCCGTAAGGGCTACACCTTC.

The chain couples TRBV7-9 to TRBJ1-6; no reliable D call. CDR1 is SEHNR and CDR2 is FQNEAQ in the germline V gene (reference sequence). The CDR3 is 12 residues long. Trimming took 5 bases from V and 11 from J, leaving 10 bases between them. CDR3 sequence (DNA): TGTGCCAGCAGCGCCCCCCCTGCACCCCTCCACTTT. Its protein is CASSAPPAPLHF.

There are a few counts of this clonotype. J is TRBJ2-2 and V is TRBV4-1; TRBD1 aligns across 7 bases. From germline, CDR1 is MGHRA and CDR2 YSYEKL. V trimming: 1 base; J trimming: 1 base; junction bases outside the gene matches: 6. CDR3 length: 17 residues. The CDR3 DNA reads TGCGCCAGCAGCCAAGGCTATACAGGGGTGAACACCGGGGAGCTGTTTTTT. This codes for CASSQGYTGVNTGELFF.

This clonotype was recorded at least ten times. The chain uses TRBV15 and TRBJ2-7; D not certain. Per germline, CDR1 LNHNV and CDR2 YYDKDF (reference sequence). V lost 0 bases and J 4 bases, leaving 7 bases between the germline ends. The CDR3 is 13 residues long. The CDR3 region is CATSRDPSYEQYF. CDR3 nucleotide sequence: TGTGCCACCAGCAGAGATCCTTCATACGAGCAGTACTTC.

There are many counts of this clonotype. The rearrangement joins TRBV14 to TRBJ1-2; 7 bases fit TRBD1. From germline, CDR1 is SGHDN and CDR2 FVKESK. Trimming removed 3 bases from V and 6 bases from J; junction bases left unmatched: 16. This CDR3 has 17 amino acids. This CDR3 reads CASSHFSLTGLRDGYTF. DNA for the CDR3: TGTGCCAGCAGCCATTTTTCACTGACAGGGTTAAGAGATGGCTACACCTTC. The full variable domain, completed using reference TRBV14 and TRBJ1-2, is EAGVTQFPSHSVIEKGQTVTLRCDPISGHDNLYWYRRVMGKEIKFLLHFVKESKQDESGMPNNRFLAERTGGTYSTLKVQPAELEDSGVYFCASSHFSLTGLRDGYTFGSGTRLTVV.

This clonotype was observed a handful of times. CDR3 DNA: TGTGCCAGCAGTTCGCGGGGGGGATCCTACGAGCAGTACTTC. This translates into CASSSRGGSYEQYF. The chain is built from TRBV27 and TRBJ2-7; 9 positions match TRBD2. Trimming at V came to 4 bases and at J to 1 base, leaving 2 bases not matched to a gene. Germline values: CDR1 MNHEY, CDR2 SMNVEV (reference sequence). The CDR3 sequence is 14 residues long.

This clonotype has more than one count but fewer than ten. Being one base from a much bigger clone, this may be a read error. The rearrangement uses TRBV15 and TRBJ2-2; D not certain. This CDR3 has 13 amino acids. Looked up from germline, CDR1 is LNHNV and CDR2 is YYDKDF (reference sequence). The CDR3 sequence: CATSRGTDPVLCF. The CDR3 DNA sequence: TGTGCCACCAGCAGAGGTACAGATCCCGTGCTGTGTTTT.

At least ten counts were recorded for this clonotype. The rearrangement uses TRBV6-1 and TRBJ1-5; possibly TRBD1 for D (6 bases). Trimming cost V 6 bases and J 5 bases, with 14 bases left between them. This CDR3 is 14 amino acids long. Germline CDR1 and CDR2: MNHNS and SASEGT. In DNA form, the CDR3 reads TGTGCCAGCAGCCCCCGACAGGTTTATCAGCCCCAGCATTTT. Translation gives CASSPRQVYQPQHF.

This clonotype appeared a few times. This rearrangement joins TRBV25-1 to TRBJ2-5, with D possibly TRBD1 on 6 matching bases. Trimming took off 4 bases at V and 0 bases at J, with 12 bases between the two ends. Looked up from germline, CDR1 is MGHDK and CDR2 is SYGVNS. The CDR3 totals 15 residues. CDR3 residues: CASSGSGAHQETQYF. The CDR3 DNA follows: TGTGCCAGCAGTGGATCAGGGGCCCACCAAGAGACCCAGTACTTC. Combining the CDR3 with reference TRBV25-1 and TRBJ2-5 gives the whole variable domain EADIYQTPRYLVIGTGKKITLECSQTMGHDKMYWYQQDPGMELHLIHYSYGVNSTEKGDLSSESTVSRIRTEHFPLTLESARPSHTSQYLCASSGSGAHQETQYFGPGTRLLVL.

This clonotype was counted only a few times. The chain combines TRBV18 with TRBJ1-5; weak D call: TRBD1 (6 bases). Germline-derived CDR1 and CDR2 are KGHSH and LQKENI. V lost 6 bases and J 2 bases, leaving 14 bases between the germline ends. CDR3 size: 15 residues. The CDR3 loop is CASSRTGTGNQPQHF. In nucleotides, the CDR3 is TGTGCCAGCTCCCGAACAGGGACGGGCAATCAGCCCCAGCATTTT.

Comment on this clonotype: A single base separates this from a much larger clone, so it may be a read error. The chain has TRBV2 and TRBJ1-1; no clear D. Trimming removed 1 base at V and 3 bases at J, with 6 bases between. Germline-derived CDR1 and CDR2 are SNHLY and FYNNEI. The CDR3 consists of 13 residues. The CDR3 DNA is TGTGCCAGCAGTGAAGGGGGATACACTGAAGCTTTCTTT. It translates to CASSEGGYTEAFF.

This clonotype was counted at least ten times. This chain connects TRBV2 to TRBJ1-5; 7 positions match TRBD1. This CDR3 has 18 amino acids. V was clipped by 3 bases and J by 2 bases; unmatched bases: 13. The germline CDR1 and CDR2 sequences are SNHLY and FYNNEI. This CDR3 is CASSDGRRGPGRNQPQHF. In nucleotides, the CDR3 is TGTGCCAGCAGTGATGGAAGGAGGGGGCCTGGGCGCAATCAGCCCCAGCATTTT.

As for this clonotype: This may stem from a read error, because a much larger clone lies one nucleotide away. The rearrangement links TRBV9 to TRBJ2-1; possible D gene TRBD2, 6 bases. From germline, CDR1 is SGDLS and CDR2 YYNGEE. This CDR3 has 16 residues. The CDR3 is CASSAPPRGPYNEKFF. CDR3 DNA sequence: TGTGCCAGCAGCGCGCCGCCGCGGGGCCCTTACAATGAGAAGTTCTTC.

This clonotype has only a few counts. Here the CDR3 reads CASSQEGSTSGTGELFF. The CDR3 DNA sequence: TGTGCCAGCAGCCAAGAAGGTAGCACGAGTGGAACCGGGGAGCTGTTTTTT. J is TRBJ2-2 and V is TRBV4-2; no firm D call. CDR3 size: 17 residues. V was clipped by 0 bases and J by 5 bases, with 16 bases between them. Germline CDR1 LGHNA, CDR2 YNFKEQ.

Only a few counts were recorded for this clonotype. The chain joins TRBV5-4 to TRBJ1-5; a weak D match, TRBD1 (6 bases). Germline lookup yields CDR1 SGHNT and CDR2 YYREEE (reference sequence). The CDR3 loop spans 17 amino acids. V lost 2 bases and J lost 4, with 19 bases in between. CDR3 nucleotides: TGTGCCAGCAGCTTCTTCCACGGGTCAGGGGCTAATCAGCCCCAGCATTTT. This translates into CASSFFHGSGANQPQHF.

This clonotype was seen many times. The gene calls are TRBV9 and TRBJ2-3; D not certain. V was shortened by 0 bases and J by 2 bases, with 10 bases between the two germline ends. This CDR3 is 15 amino acids long. The V gene's germline CDR1 is SGDLS and CDR2 YYNGEE. CDR3 coding DNA: TGTGCCAGCAGCGTAGAAGATGACTTCACAGATACGCAGTATTTT. This encodes CASSVEDDFTDTQYF. Together with reference TRBV9 and TRBJ2-3, the CDR3 gives the full variable domain: DSGVTQTPKHLITATGQRVTLRCSPRSGDLSVYWYQQSLDQGLQFLIQYYNGEERAKGNILERFSAQQFPDLHSELNLSSLELGDSALYFCASSVEDDFTDTQYFGPGTRLTVL.

This clonotype was counted many times. The J gene is TRBJ1-2, the V gene TRBV11-2; TRBD1 is a possible D gene (6 bases). V dropped 4 bases and J dropped 1 base, with 13 bases sitting between them. Per the germline V gene, CDR1 is SGHAT and CDR2 is FQNNGV. The CDR3 sequence is 15 residues long. The CDR3 region is CASSSYRDINYGYTF. Written as DNA, the CDR3 is TGTGCCAGCAGCTCTTACCGGGACATTAACTATGGCTACACCTTC.

The rearrangement uses TRBV7-2 and TRBJ1-3; 7 bases are a match to TRBD1. The CDR3 runs to 14 residues. The J segment lost 4 bases and the V segment lost 4 bases, leaving 4 bases of the junction unmatched. CDR1 and CDR2 (germline): SGHTA, FQGNSA. CDR3 residues: CASSSTGIGNTIYF. The CDR3 nucleotides read TGTGCCAGCAGCTCGACAGGGATCGGAAACACCATATATTTT.

This clonotype came up many times. V usage is TRBV12-3 or TRBV12-4 and J usage is TRBJ1-1; D uncertain. V was cut by 2 bases and J by 0 bases, with 4 bases left in between. The CDR3 totals 13 residues. CDR3 sequence reads: CASSLRVNTEAFF. CDR3 DNA sequence: TGTGCCAGCAGTTTAAGAGTGAACACTGAAGCTTTCTTT.